These T cell receptor beta chains were read from a single sample in a study of T cells in localized non-small cell lung cancer. Sequencing used immunoSEQ multiplex PCR; TCRdb keeps in-frame clones, though not all of them. The sample holds 1,500 to 2,000 clones, under 25% seen once. The sequences come from lung tumor tissue, collected before any cancer treatment. The receptors here all came from a female donor at least 60 years old with stage II squamous cell lung carcinoma. Both conserved end residues are part of each CDR3. D genes are given only for firm matches. Size values are once, few and many counts, or a class for expanded clones, and some rows have none.

cdr3_length,d_call,v_call,j_call,clone_size,cdr3_nt,cdr3_aa
12,TRBD1,TRBV14,TRBJ1-2,-,TGTGCCAGCAGCCGGGGGACAGGGGGCTACACCTTC,CASSRGTGGYTF
15,TRBD1,TRBV19,TRBJ2-5,-,TGTGCCAGTAGTATAAAGGCAGGGGGACAAGAGACCCAGTACTTC,CASSIKAGGQETQYF
16,TRBD1,TRBV11-3,TRBJ1-2,medium-sized,TGTGCCAGCAGCTTAAACCGGGACAGGGTGGGCTATGGCTACACCTTC,CASSLNRDRVGYGYTF
14,-,TRBV19,TRBJ1-6,-,TGTGCCAGTAGTAACTCGGACACTCATACACCCCTCCACTTT,CASSNSDTHTPLHF
17,TRBD1,TRBV6-8,TRBJ1-3,few,TGTGCCAGCAGACCCCTTTGGACAGGGGGCTCTGGAAACACCATATATTTT,CASRPLWTGGSGNTIYF
13,TRBD1,TRBV6-8,TRBJ1-3,-,TGTGCCAGCAGTGTGACAGGGCTGAACACCATATATTTT,CASSVTGLNTIYF
16,TRBD1,TRBV19,TRBJ1-1,-,TGTGCCAGTAGTACCCCCGGGACAGGGGTCTACACTGAAGCTTTCTTT,CASSTPGTGVYTEAFF
15,-,TRBV29-1,TRBJ1-1,few,TGCAGCGTTGAAGATTTAGGGAGCCGGGACGTTGAAGCTTTCTTT,CSVEDLGSRDVEAFF
14,TRBD1,TRBV6-8,TRBJ1-5,-,TGTGCCAGCAGGGGACAGGGTTTGTCACAGCCCCAGCATTTT,CASRGQGLSQPQHF
15,-,TRBV6-8,TRBJ2-3,medium-sized,TGTGCCAGCAGTTCCCCCCCTGCTAGCACAGATACGCAGTATTTT,CASSSPPASTDTQYF
14,-,TRBV11-3,TRBJ1-1,-,TGTGCCAGCAGCTTGGGGCTTATGAACACTGAAGCTTTCTTT,CASSLGLMNTEAFF
12,-,TRBV28,TRBJ1-5,-,TGTGCCAGCAGGACCCCGCCTCAGCCCCAGCATTTT,CASRTPPQPQHF
15,TRBD2,TRBV6-8,TRBJ2-7,-,TGTGCCAGCAGTTACGCTCTAGCGGGAACCTACGAGCAGTACTTC,CASSYALAGTYEQYF
14,-,TRBV9,TRBJ2-5,-,TGTGCCAGCAGCGTAGTGGACAGCCAAGAGACCCAGTACTTC,CASSVVDSQETQYF
14,TRBD1,TRBV5-1,TRBJ2-7,-,TGCGCCAGCAGCTCGGGACAGGGGAAATCCGAGCAGTACTTC,CASSSGQGKSEQYF